This T cell receptor beta chain stems from a study of T cells in localized non-small cell lung cancer. Details on this clone: Because the CDR3's place on the DNA is in doubt, the DNA is left out and the CDR3 is given as listed by TCRdb.

The CDR3 is 16 amino acids in total, end residues counted. Only in-frame clones appear in the TCRdb table, and some are missing; sequencing was by immunoSEQ multiplex PCR. The sample has tens of thousands of clones; about 91% are singletons. The V and J genes are TRBV21-1 and TRBJ2-7; TRBD2, the table's D call, lacks a check against the DNA. TRBV21-1 counts as a pseudogene. This sequence was found in a man aged 35-75 years with stage I squamous cell lung carcinoma. This sample comprised peripheral blood, obtained before any cancer treatment. The CDR3 is CASSKVGGGSSYEQYF.